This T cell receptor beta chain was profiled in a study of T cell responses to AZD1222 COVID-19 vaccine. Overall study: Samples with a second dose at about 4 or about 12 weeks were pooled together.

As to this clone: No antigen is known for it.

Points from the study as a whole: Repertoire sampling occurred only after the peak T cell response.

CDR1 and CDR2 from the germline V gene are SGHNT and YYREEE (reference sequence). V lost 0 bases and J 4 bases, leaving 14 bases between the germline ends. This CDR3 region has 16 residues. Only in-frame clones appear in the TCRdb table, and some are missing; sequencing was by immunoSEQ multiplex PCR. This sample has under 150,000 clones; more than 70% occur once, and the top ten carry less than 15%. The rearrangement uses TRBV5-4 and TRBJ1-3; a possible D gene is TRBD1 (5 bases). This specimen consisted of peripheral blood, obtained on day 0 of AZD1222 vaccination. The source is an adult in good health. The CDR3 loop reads CASSLDPGHSGNTIYF. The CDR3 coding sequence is TGTGCCAGCAGCTTGGATCCGGGGCACTCCGGAAACACCATATATTTT.